This T cell receptor (beta chain) derives from a study of human T cells and chemical hapten exposure. Study-wide background: Patients, mostly women, had alopecia areata, alopecia totalis or alopecia universalis.

This clonotype occurred many times. The target antigen is unknown. Study conclusions and caveats: No change in TCRs above 1 in 1000 frequency was produced by DPC sensitization. In comparison with controls, expanded TCRs gave rise to a significantly larger number of large CDR3 similarity clusters.

MiXCR, run by TCRdb on the RACE reads, gives a single entry per CDR3 protein. Among 55,000 to 75,000 distinct CDR3 sequences, under 15% were seen once, and the ten largest hold approximately 2.4%. CDR1 SGHTA and CDR2 FQGNSA come from the germline V gene. CDR3 length: 15 residues. Trimming removed 5 bases from V and 7 bases from J; junction bases left unmatched: 7. The time point was: patch test 3, about 24 weeks after DPC sensitization. Treatment in this sample: therapeutic diphenylcyclopropenone sensitization with weekly scalp DPC. This chain connects TRBV7-2 to TRBJ2-2, with TRBD2 matching over 10 bases. This clonotype originated in a young man with alopecia areata. Some clones in this sample may be carry-over from other donors' samples. Sample: whole blood, taken in connection with sensitization to the hapten diphenylcyclopropenone (DPC). In DNA form, the CDR3 reads TGTGCCAGCAGCCCCCCTAGCGGGGGTGGCGGGGAGCTGTTTTTT. Residues: CASSPPSGGGGELFF.